A single T cell receptor beta chain is shown here with its context. Its antigen target is currently unknown. Base qualities are missing; no much larger clone stands one base away. TCRbeta CDR3 regions were amplified from genomic DNA by means of the immunoSEQ Assay, a bias-controlled multiplex PCR. The original methods were these. Nucleated cell counts per sample were estimated from amplification of reference gene primers within the assay. To quantify the absolute abundance of each unique TCRbeta CDR3 rearrangement, sequence reads were collapsed and filtered. For each sample, productive Simpson clonality was calculated by taking the square root of Simpson's diversity index across productive rearrangements. The table was pulled from immuneACCESS by TCRdb, which kept in-frame rearrangements only. Such tables lose some clones; where checked, under half of the loss comes from unresolved V genes, and the rest has no known cause. For V, J and clone size, that table is used; D and trimming come from the DNA. This sample is represented by approximately 340,000 clones; about 86% of them were singletons. Almost 3% of the sample lies in the top ten.

This sample is drawn from a study of blood T cell repertoires in COVID-19 (dated by TCRdb to the early 2020s). Regarding the research as a whole: Samples from collaborators originated in the United States, Italy and Spain and spanned both the acute and convalescent phases of COVID-19. Nearly every sample came with metadata listing a de-identified subject ID, COVID-19 status, age in years and sex. HLA class I and class II types, where available, came from metadata supplied by the sample provider rather than from assay-based typing. A freely available public database, intended as a resource for researchers studying the immune response to SARS-CoV-2, is where the repertoires were released. Samples came from the ongoing ImmuneRACE study (first 160 participants) plus 1,254 subjects from 6 global collaborators. The material from the prospective study consisted of cDNA or gDNA derived from T cells, B-cell-depleted T cells, or PBMCs. Subjects who had been exposed to COVID-19, were actively infected with it, or had recovered from it provided the deeply sampled blood TCRbeta repertoires that made up the dataset. What the authors observed across the whole study: Clinical and demographic metadata were provided uncurated, with the amount varying by source and participant.

The collaborating institutions used their own protocols to collect whole blood in K2EDTA tubes. For TCRbeta analysis, collaborators shipped samples as frozen whole blood, isolated PBMCs, or DNA extracted from either of those sample types. Sequenced: peripheral blood. The clonotype originates from a man aged 30-40 years with active or convalescent COVID-19.

The CDR3 in this case is CASRPGGIDTEAFF. The bases read TGTGCCAGCAGGCCTGGGGGGATTGACACTGAAGCTTTCTTT. Recombination linked TRBV6-2 or TRBV6-3 to TRBJ1-1; TRBD1 might be the D gene, on 5 matching bases. Reading the germline V gene gives CDR1 MNHEY and CDR2 SVGEGT. Including cysteine and phenylalanine, the CDR3 has 14 amino acids. Only the CDR3 DNA stays, 42 bases, in frame from base 1. V was cut back by 6 bases and J by 3 bases, leaving a gap of 14 bases between them.